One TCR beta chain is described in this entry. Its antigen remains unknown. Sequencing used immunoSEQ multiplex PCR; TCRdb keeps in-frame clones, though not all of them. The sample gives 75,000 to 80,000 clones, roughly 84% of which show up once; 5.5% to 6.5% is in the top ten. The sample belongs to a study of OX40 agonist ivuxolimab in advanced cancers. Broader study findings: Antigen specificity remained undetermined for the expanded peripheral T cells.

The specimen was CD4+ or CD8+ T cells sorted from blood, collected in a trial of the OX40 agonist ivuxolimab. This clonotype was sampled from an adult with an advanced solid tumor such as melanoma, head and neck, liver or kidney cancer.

The CDR3 sequence is CASSYTRANTGELFF. The DNA for the CDR3 is TGTGCCAGCAGTTATACGAGGGCCAACACCGGGGAGCTGTTTTTT. This chain joins TRBV6-5 and TRBJ2-2; D is perhaps TRBD2 (5 bases). The germline gives CDR1 MNHEY, CDR2 SVGAGI. V lost 3 bases and J lost 2, with 10 bases in between. The CDR3 has 15 residues.